These 2 T cell receptor beta chains came from one sample sequenced in a study of blood T cell repertoires in COVID-19. Measured with immunoSEQ multiplex PCR; TCRdb has only the in-frame clones, and not every one. The sample carries about 190,000 clones, about 88% recorded once. Sequencing was done on a sample of peripheral blood. These receptor sequences come from a woman aged 40 to 50 who had recovered from COVID-19.

This chain uses TRBV24-1 with TRBJ2-3, with TRBD1 as a possible D gene (5 bases). There are 13 residues in the CDR3. V lost 7 bases and J 0 bases, leaving 7 bases between the germline ends. Germline-derived CDR1 and CDR2 are KGHDR and SFDVKD. DNA for the CDR3: TGTGCCACCAGGAAGGGGAGCACAGATACGCAGTATTTT. Amino acid sequence: CATRKGSTDTQYF.

The chain recombines TRBV7-2 with TRBJ2-2; D is perhaps TRBD2 (5 bases). Trimming took 3 bases from V and 0 from J, leaving 11 bases between them. Germline V lookup: CDR1 SGHTA, CDR2 FQGNSA. The CDR3 spans 16 residues. The CDR3 DNA reads TGTGCCAGCAGCTTGGCAGCGGAGGCGAACACCGGGGAGCTGTTTTTT. Residues: CASSLAAEANTGELFF.